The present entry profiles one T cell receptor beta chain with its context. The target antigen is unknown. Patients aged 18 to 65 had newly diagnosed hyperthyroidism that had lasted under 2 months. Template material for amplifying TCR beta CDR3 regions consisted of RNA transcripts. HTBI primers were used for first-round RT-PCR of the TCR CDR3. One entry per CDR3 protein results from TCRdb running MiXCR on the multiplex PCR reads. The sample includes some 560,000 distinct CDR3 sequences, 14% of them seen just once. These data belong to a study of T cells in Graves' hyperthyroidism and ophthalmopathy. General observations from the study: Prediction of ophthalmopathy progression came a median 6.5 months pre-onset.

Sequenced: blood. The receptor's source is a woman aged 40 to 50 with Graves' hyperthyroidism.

As DNA, the CDR3 is TGTGCCAGCAGCAAATGGGACAGCCAAAATTCACCCCTCCACTTT. Its translation is CASSKWDSQNSPLHF. This chain connects TRBV5-5 to TRBJ1-6; 7 positions match TRBD1. The CDR3 runs 15 residues. V was clipped by 4 bases and J by 7 bases; unmatched bases: 8. Germline V gives CDR1 SGHKS, CDR2 YYEKEE (reference sequence).